These 5 T cell receptor beta chains were sequenced from one sample in a study of shared clonotypes between healthy human individuals (dated by TCRdb to 2020 to 2022). Library construction relied on the immunoSEQ multiplex PCR assay. The immuneACCESS repertoire file appears here via TCRdb, limited to in-frame rearrangements. These files lack a portion of the clones; in checked studies, under half of the deficit traces to unresolved V genes, and the cause of the others is not known. This sample comprises some 1,400,000 clones, roughly 95% of them detected only once. The leading ten clones occupy 0.95% to 1.5% of the sample. Material: naive CD4+ T cells sorted from blood. What this sample's cell subset or site label stands for: CD45RA+ positively selected. These receptors all come from a man between 25 and 39 years old in good health.

The gene calls are TRBV9 and TRBJ2-1, with a possible D match to TRBD2 (5 bases). Trimming cost V 1 base and J 6 bases, with 14 bases left between them. This CDR3 comprises 15 residues. Germline V CDR1 and CDR2: SGDLS, YYNGEE. CDR3 DNA sequence: TGTGCCAGCAGCGTATACGGGGAGAGGGTCAATGAGCAGTTCTTC. This sequence encodes CASSVYGERVNEQFF.

The J gene is TRBJ1-5, the V gene TRBV10-3; TRBD1 agrees at 8 bases. After removal of 10 bases from V and 6 bases from J, the junction contained 8 bases not matched to a gene. CDR1 and CDR2 from the germline V gene are ENHRY and SYGVKD. The CDR3 sequence is 13 residues long. The CDR3 coding sequence is TGTGCCACCGGACAGGGAGGCGGTCAGCCCCAGCATTTT. It codes for CATGQGGGQPQHF.

This rearrangement joins TRBV19 to TRBJ2-3; D remains ambiguous. The CDR3 is 11 residues long. The germline V gene encodes CDR1 LNHDA and CDR2 SQIVND (reference sequence). V lost 10 bases and J 5 bases, leaving 10 bases between the germline ends. CDR3 protein: CAISRGDTQYF. The CDR3 nucleotides are TGTGCCATTTCTCGCGGAGATACGCAGTATTTT. Supplemented by reference TRBV19 and TRBJ2-3, the full variable domain reads DGGITQSPKYLFRKEGQNVTLSCEQNLNHDAMYWYRQDPGQGLRLIYYSQIVNDFQKGDIAEGYSVSREKKESFPLTVTSAQKNPTAFYLCAISRGDTQYFGPGTRLTVL.

This chain joins TRBV19 and TRBJ1-5; TRBD1 might be the D (5 bases). Germline V gives CDR1 LNHDA, CDR2 SQIVND (reference sequence). CDR3 length: 16 residues. V lost 4 bases and J lost 1, with 14 bases in between. DNA for the CDR3: TGTGCCAGTAGTAGCCCCCGGGGGGGGAGCAATCAGCCCCAGCATTTT. It yields the protein CASSSPRGGSNQPQHF.

The chain couples TRBV7-6 to TRBJ1-5; D is uncertain. The CDR3 loop spans 14 amino acids. Trimming shortened V by 2 bases and J by 2 bases, and 7 bases separated the two germline ends. CDR1 is SGHVS and CDR2 is FNYEAQ in the germline V gene. The CDR3 region has the DNA TGTGCCAGCAGCTTAAACGTGGGCAATCAGCCCCAGCATTTT. It is translated as CASSLNVGNQPQHF. The complete variable domain, with remaining parts taken from reference TRBV7-6 and TRBJ1-5, reads GAGVSQSPRYKVTKRGQDVALRCDPISGHVSLYWYRQALGQGPEFLTYFNYEAQQDKSGLPNDRFSAERPEGSISTLTIQRTEQRDSAMYRCASSLNVGNQPQHFGDGTRLSIL.